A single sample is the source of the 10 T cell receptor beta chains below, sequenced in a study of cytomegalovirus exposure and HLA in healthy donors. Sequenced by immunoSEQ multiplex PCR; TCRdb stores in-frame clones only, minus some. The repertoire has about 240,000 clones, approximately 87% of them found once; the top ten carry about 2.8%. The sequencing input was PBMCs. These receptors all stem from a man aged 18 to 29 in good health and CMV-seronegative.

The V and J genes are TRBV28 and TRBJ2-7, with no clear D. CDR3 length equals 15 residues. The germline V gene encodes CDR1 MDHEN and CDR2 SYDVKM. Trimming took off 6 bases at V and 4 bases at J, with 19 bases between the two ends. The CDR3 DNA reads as TGTGCCAGCAGCTTGTTACTAAAGCGCTGGTACGAGCAGTACTTC. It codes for CASSLLLKRWYEQYF.

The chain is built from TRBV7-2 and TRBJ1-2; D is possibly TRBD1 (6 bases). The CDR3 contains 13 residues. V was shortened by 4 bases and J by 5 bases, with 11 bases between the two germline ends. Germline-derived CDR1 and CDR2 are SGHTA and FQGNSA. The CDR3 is CASSYREGYGYTF. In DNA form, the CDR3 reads TGTGCCAGCAGCTACAGGGAAGGGTATGGCTACACCTTC. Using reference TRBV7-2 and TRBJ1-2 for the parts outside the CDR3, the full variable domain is GAGVSQSPSNKVTEKGKDVELRCDPISGHTALYWYRQSLGQGLEFLIYFQGNSAPDKSGLPSDRFSAERTGGSVSTLTIQRTQQEDSAVYLCASSYREGYGYTFGSGTRLTVV.

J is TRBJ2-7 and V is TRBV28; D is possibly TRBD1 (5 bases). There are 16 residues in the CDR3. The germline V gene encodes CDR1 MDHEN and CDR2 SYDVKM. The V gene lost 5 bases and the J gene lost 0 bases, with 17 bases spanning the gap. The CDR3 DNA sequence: TGTGCCAGCAGTCCTGGCGCAGGGTCCCTCTCCTACGAGCAGTACTTC. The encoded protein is CASSPGAGSLSYEQYF.

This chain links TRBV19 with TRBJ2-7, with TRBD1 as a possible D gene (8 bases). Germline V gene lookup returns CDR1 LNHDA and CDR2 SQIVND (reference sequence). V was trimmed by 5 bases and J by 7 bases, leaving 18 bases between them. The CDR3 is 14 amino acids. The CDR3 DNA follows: TGTGCCAGTAGTTCTTGGACAGGGAGGGAGGAGCAGTACTTC. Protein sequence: CASSSWTGREEQYF.

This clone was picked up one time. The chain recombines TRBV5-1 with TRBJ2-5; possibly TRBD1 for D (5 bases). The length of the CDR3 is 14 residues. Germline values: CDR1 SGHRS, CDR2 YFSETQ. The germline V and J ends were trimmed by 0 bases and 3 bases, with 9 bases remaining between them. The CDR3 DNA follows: TGCGCCAGCAGCTTGGCCGACAGAAAAGAGACCCAGTACTTC. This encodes CASSLADRKETQYF.

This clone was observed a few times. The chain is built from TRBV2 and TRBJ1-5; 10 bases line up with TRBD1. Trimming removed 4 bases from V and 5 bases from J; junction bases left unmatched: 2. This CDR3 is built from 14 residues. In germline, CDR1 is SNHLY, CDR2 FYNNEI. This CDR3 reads CASSGGTGDQPQHF. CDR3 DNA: TGTGCCAGCAGTGGGGGGACAGGGGATCAGCCCCAGCATTTT.

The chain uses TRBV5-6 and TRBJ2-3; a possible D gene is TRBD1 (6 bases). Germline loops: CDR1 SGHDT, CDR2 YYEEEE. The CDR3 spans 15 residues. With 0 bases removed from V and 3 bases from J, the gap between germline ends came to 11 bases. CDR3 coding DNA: TGTGCCAGCAGCTTGGGGGGGCCTTTAACAGATACGCAGTATTTT. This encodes CASSLGGPLTDTQYF.

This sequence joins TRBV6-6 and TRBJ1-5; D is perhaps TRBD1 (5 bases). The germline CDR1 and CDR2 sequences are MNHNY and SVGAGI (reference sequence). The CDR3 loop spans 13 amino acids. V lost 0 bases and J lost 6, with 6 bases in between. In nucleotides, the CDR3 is TGTGCCAGCAGTTACTCAGGGGTTCAGCCCCAGCATTTT. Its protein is CASSYSGVQPQHF.

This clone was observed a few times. As DNA, the CDR3 is TGTGCCAGCATATGGAGGAGTGAAGCTTTCTTT. Translated: CASIWRSEAFF. The V call is TRBV6-1, the J call TRBJ1-1, with no clear D. V was shortened by 7 bases and J by 7 bases, with 10 bases between the two germline ends. Looked up from germline, CDR1 is MNHNS and CDR2 is SASEGT. The CDR3 totals 11 residues.

In DNA, the CDR3 is TGTGCCAGCAGGGGAGGGAATGGCTACACCTTC. This translates into CASRGGNGYTF. The rearrangement links TRBV9 to TRBJ1-2; D is ambiguous. V was pared by 5 bases and J by 6 bases, with 8 bases between. CDR1 SGDLS and CDR2 YYNGEE come from the germline V gene. The CDR3 totals 11 residues. The full variable domain, rest sourced from reference TRBV9 and TRBJ1-2, is DSGVTQTPKHLITATGQRVTLRCSPRSGDLSVYWYQQSLDQGLQFLIQYYNGEERAKGNILERFSAQQFPDLHSELNLSSLELGDSALYFCASRGGNGYTFGSGTRLTVV.